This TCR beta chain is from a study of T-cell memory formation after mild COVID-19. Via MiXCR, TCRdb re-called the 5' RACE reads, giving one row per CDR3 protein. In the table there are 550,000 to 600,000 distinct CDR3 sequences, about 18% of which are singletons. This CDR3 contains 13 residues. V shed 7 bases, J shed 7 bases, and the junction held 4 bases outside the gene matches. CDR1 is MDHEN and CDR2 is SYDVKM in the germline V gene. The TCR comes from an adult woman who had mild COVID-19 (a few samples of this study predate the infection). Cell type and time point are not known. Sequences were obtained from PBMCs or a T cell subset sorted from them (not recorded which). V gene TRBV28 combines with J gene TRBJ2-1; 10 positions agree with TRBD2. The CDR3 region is CASNQAGGNEQFF. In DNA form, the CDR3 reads TGTGCCAGCAACCAAGCGGGAGGGAATGAGCAGTTCTTC.